This passage covers 27 T cell receptor beta chains from one sample sequenced in a study of T cell responses to AZD1222 COVID-19 vaccine. Clones were read by immunoSEQ multiplex PCR, and TCRdb kept only the in-frame ones, dropping some. This table holds over 150,000 clones, roughly nine tenths found once. Here the sequenced sample was peripheral blood, taken on day 0 of MenACWY control vaccination. The receptors originated from an adult in good health.

This rearrangement joins TRBV7-9 to TRBJ1-3; no definite D call. CDR1 and CDR2 (germline): SEHNR, FQNEAQ (reference sequence). V lost 0 bases, J lost 4 bases, and 7 bases lay in between. CDR3 length: 14 residues. Here the CDR3 reads CASSLAAWGNTIYF. The CDR3 DNA is TGTGCCAGCAGCTTAGCAGCCTGGGGAAACACCATATATTTT. Variable domain in full (rest from reference TRBV7-9 and TRBJ1-3): DTGVSQNPRHKITKRGQNVTFRCDPISEHNRLYWYRQTLGQGPEFLTYFQNEAQLEKSRLLSDRFSAERPKGSFSTLEIQRTEQGDSAMYLCASSLAAWGNTIYFGEGSWLTVV.

This clone was seen a single time. In nucleotides, the CDR3 is TGTGCCAGCAGATTAGGGGCCGGGACAGAGGAAGCTTTCTTT. Translating gives CASRLGAGTEEAFF. The chain uses TRBV28 and TRBJ1-1, with TRBD1 matching over 7 bases. Germline V lookup: CDR1 MDHEN, CDR2 SYDVKM. The trim removed 6 bases at V and 8 bases at J, leaving 12 bases unmatched. There are 14 residues in the CDR3.

This rearrangement joins TRBV5-6 to TRBJ2-3; possibly TRBD2 for D (5 bases). V was clipped by 0 bases and J by 6 bases, with 11 bases between them. Germline-derived CDR1 and CDR2 are SGHDT and YYEEEE. The CDR3 totals 14 residues. The CDR3, as DNA: TGTGCCAGCAGCTTGGCAAGGAGGCTTGATACGCAGTATTTT. Translation gives CASSLARRLDTQYF.

This clone was detected once. The chain joins TRBV11-2 to TRBJ2-5, with 9 nucleotides matching TRBD1. Unmatched junction bases numbered 3, after V lost 3 bases and J lost 4 bases. Germline V gene data show CDR1 as SGHAT and CDR2 as FQNNGV. The CDR3 length is 14 residues. CDR3 sequence (DNA): TGTGCCAGCAGCTTCAACAGGGGGCTAGAGACCCAGTACTTC. Encoded protein: CASSFNRGLETQYF.

The V gene is TRBV19, the J gene TRBJ2-5, with D tentatively TRBD1 (6 bases). Per the germline V gene, CDR1 is LNHDA and CDR2 is SQIVND (reference sequence). This CDR3 spans 14 amino acids. Deletions cut 3 bases from V and 4 bases from J, with 12 bases between. CDR3: CASSIRDIRETQYF. The CDR3 DNA sequence: TGTGCCAGTAGTATTAGGGACATACGAGAGACCCAGTACTTC.

The CDR3 DNA follows: TGTGCCAGTAGTATAGCTGCAGACTCCTATGGCTACACCTTC. It encodes CASSIAADSYGYTF. This chain uses TRBV19 with TRBJ1-2; D gene unclear. The length of the CDR3 is 14 residues. Trimming took off 1 base at V and 4 bases at J, with 10 bases between the two ends. Germline values: CDR1 LNHDA, CDR2 SQIVND (reference sequence).

CDR3: CSVDGTSGTQGNEQFF. The DNA of the CDR3 is TGCAGCGTTGATGGGACTAGCGGGACCCAGGGGAATGAGCAGTTCTTC. The chain carries TRBV29-1 and TRBJ2-1, with TRBD2 identical over 13 bases. The CDR3 runs to 16 residues. Germline V gives CDR1 SQVTM, CDR2 ANQGSEA. V trimming: 3 bases; J trimming: 7 bases; junction bases outside the gene matches: 9.

The chain uses TRBV30 and TRBJ2-3, with 10 bases aligning to TRBD1. Germline V gene lookup returns CDR1 GTSNPN and CDR2 SVGIG (reference sequence). The length of the CDR3 is 15 residues. The V and J ends lost 3 bases and 7 bases, in that order; junction bases with no gene match: 10. CDR3 in DNA: TGTGCCTGGAGCCGAGGACAGGGGGGACTGAATACGCAGTATTTT. Amino acids: CAWSRGQGGLNTQYF.

This chain uses TRBV11-2 with TRBJ2-1; 10 nucleotides agree with TRBD2. V dropped 4 bases and J dropped 1; count of bases not matched to a gene: 4. This CDR3 is 16 amino acids long. Looked up from germline, CDR1 is SGHAT and CDR2 is FQNNGV. The CDR3 loop reads CASSSLAGASYNEQFF. DNA of the CDR3: TGTGCCAGCAGCTCCCTAGCGGGAGCATCCTACAATGAGCAGTTCTTC. Combining the CDR3 with reference TRBV11-2 and TRBJ2-1 gives the whole variable domain EAGVAQSPRYKIIEKRQSVAFWCNPISGHATLYWYQQILGQGPKLLIQFQNNGVVDDSQLPKDRFSAERLKGVDSTLKIQPAKLEDSAVYLCASSSLAGASYNEQFFGPGTRLTVL.

The chain couples TRBV28 to TRBJ1-2; D not certain. From germline, CDR1 is MDHEN and CDR2 SYDVKM. Trimming shortened V by 6 bases and J by 2 bases, and 10 bases separated the two germline ends. The CDR3 totals 13 residues. CDR3 in amino acids: CASSPWLNYGYTF. CDR3 coding DNA: TGTGCCAGCAGCCCTTGGCTCAACTATGGCTACACCTTC.

This chain links TRBV5-1 with TRBJ1-1, with a tentative D call TRBD1 (5 bases). Germline CDR1 is SGHRS and CDR2 is YFSETQ. The CDR3 has 15 residues. Between the trimmed V and J ends, which lost 0 bases and 5 bases, there was a span of 14 bases. CDR3 protein: CASSLAQGGMTEAFF. The CDR3 bases are TGCGCCAGCAGCTTGGCCCAGGGCGGTATGACTGAAGCTTTCTTT.

The chain has TRBV3-1 (or the pseudogene TRBV3-2) and TRBJ2-3, with a possible D match to TRBD1 (5 bases). Germline V gene data show CDR1 as LGHDT and CDR2 as YNNKEL (reference sequence). Trimming took 1 base from V and 3 from J, leaving 11 bases between them. This CDR3 has 15 amino acids. CDR3 protein: CASSQGQGPTDTQYF. Written as DNA, the CDR3 is TGTGCCAGCAGCCAAGGGCAGGGTCCGACAGATACGCAGTATTTT.

This chain joins TRBV4-3 and TRBJ2-7; D might be TRBD2 (5 bases). Germline lookup yields CDR1 LGHNA and CDR2 YSLEER. The CDR3 length is 15 residues. V was shortened by 0 bases and J by 4 bases, with 13 bases between the two germline ends. CDR3 loop: CASSQELPSRYEQYF. In DNA, the CDR3 is TGCGCCAGCAGCCAAGAGTTGCCTAGCAGGTACGAGCAGTACTTC.

V and J are TRBV6-5 and TRBJ1-2; D is possibly TRBD1 (5 bases). This CDR3 spans 14 amino acids. Per the germline V gene, CDR1 is MNHEY and CDR2 is SVGAGI. Between the trimmed V and J ends, which lost 9 bases and 8 bases, there was a span of 22 bases. The CDR3 coding sequence is TGTGCCAGTCTCAGGGTCCCGGATTCTCGGGGCTACACCTTC. Protein product: CASLRVPDSRGYTF.

The chain uses TRBV11-2 and TRBJ1-1; D gene uncertain. The germline V gene has CDR1 SGHAT and CDR2 FQNNGV. Trimming removed 3 bases at V and 3 bases at J, with 2 bases between. CDR3 length: 11 residues. CDR3 nucleotides: TGTGCCAGCAGCTTCCACACTGAAGCTTTCTTT. Residues: CASSFHTEAFF.

This sequence joins TRBV29-1 and TRBJ2-2, with TRBD1 matching over 8 bases. CDR3 length: 14 residues. Germline values: CDR1 SQVTM, CDR2 ANQGSEA. V trimming: 6 bases; J trimming: 6 bases; junction bases outside the gene matches: 9. The CDR3 coding sequence is TGCAGCGTGGAAAACAACAGGGGGGCCGGGGAGCTGTTTTTT. Its protein product is CSVENNRGAGELFF.

V gene TRBV7-9 combines with J gene TRBJ1-1, with D uncertain. V was shortened by 5 bases and J by 7 bases, with 17 bases between the two germline ends. This CDR3 has 14 amino acids. From germline, CDR1 is SEHNR and CDR2 FQNEAQ (reference sequence). Written as DNA, the CDR3 is TGTGCCAGCAGCCACTCCGGTCGAACTGATGAAGCTTTCTTT. Translation: CASSHSGRTDEAFF.

This clone was recorded once. The gene calls are TRBV11-3 and TRBJ2-1; 11 bases are shared with TRBD2. With V trimmed by 5 bases and J by 7 bases, 10 bases remained unmatched. Germline lookup yields CDR1 SGHNT and CDR2 YENEEA. CDR3 length equals 16 residues. CDR3 sequence: CASSVAFTSGGNEQFF. The CDR3 region has the DNA TGTGCCAGCAGCGTTGCTTTTACTAGCGGGGGAAATGAGCAGTTCTTC.

This chain connects TRBV13 to TRBJ1-3, with unresolved D. The CDR3 sequence is 13 residues long. V was trimmed by 5 bases and J by 2 bases, leaving 7 bases between them. Germline CDR1 PRHDT, CDR2 FYEKMQ (reference sequence). The CDR3 here is CASSATPGNTIYF. CDR3 in DNA: TGTGCCAGCAGCGCAACTCCTGGAAACACCATATATTTT.

The gene calls are TRBV30 and TRBJ2-5, with TRBD1 matching over 10 bases. The CDR3 contains 14 residues. V lost 4 bases to trimming and J lost 5 bases; unmatched junction nucleotides: 7. Germline CDR1 and CDR2: GTSNPN and SVGIG (reference sequence). The CDR3 coding sequence is TGTGCCTGGATGGGGGGGACAGGGGTGGAGACCCAGTACTTC. As protein: CAWMGGTGVETQYF.

The chain joins TRBV7-8 to TRBJ1-2, with 12 bases that match TRBD1. Germline values: CDR1 SGHVS, CDR2 FQNEAQ. CDR3 length: 15 residues. J gave up 7 bases and V 5 bases, and 8 bases lay outside the gene matches. CDR3 region: CASSVTGTGGFGYTF. Written as DNA, the CDR3 is TGTGCCAGCAGCGTTACCGGGACAGGGGGCTTTGGCTACACCTTC. The full variable domain, completed using reference TRBV7-8 and TRBJ1-2, is GAGVSQSPRYKVAKRGQDVALRCDPISGHVSLFWYQQALGQGPEFLTYFQNEAQLDKSGLPSDRFFAERPEGSVSTLKIQRTQQEDSAVYLCASSVTGTGGFGYTFGSGTRLTVV.

This chain uses TRBV9 with TRBJ2-7, with TRBD2 matching 9 bases. In germline, CDR1 is SGDLS, CDR2 YYNGEE. V shed 6 bases, J shed 1 base, and the junction held 5 bases outside the gene matches. This CDR3 region has 14 residues. The CDR3 protein is CASTQREASYEQYF. CDR3 in DNA: TGTGCCAGCACTCAGCGGGAGGCTTCCTACGAGCAGTACTTC.

This clone was detected once. The chain links TRBV29-1 to TRBJ2-7; D perhaps matches TRBD1 (5 bases). Germline V lookup: CDR1 SQVTM, CDR2 ANQGSEA. The CDR3 has 13 amino acids. V gave up 6 bases and J gave up 2 bases, with 14 bases separating them. The CDR3 here is CSVTRQSTYEQYF. CDR3 DNA sequence: TGCAGCGTCACTCGACAGAGCACCTACGAGCAGTACTTC.

In this sample, this clone turned up once. In nucleotides, the CDR3 is TGTGCCAGCAGTGAAGTTAAGGGCTGGTACACTGAAGCTTTCTTT. It yields the protein CASSEVKGWYTEAFF. The chain is built from TRBV2 and TRBJ1-1, with D unresolved. The CDR3 is 15 amino acids. The germline V and J ends were trimmed by 1 base and 3 bases, with 12 bases remaining between them. CDR1 and CDR2 (germline): SNHLY, FYNNEI.

The sample holds a few counts of this clone. V gene TRBV10-3 combines with J gene TRBJ2-7; TRBD1 matches at 7 bases. The J segment lost 6 bases and the V segment lost 4 bases, leaving 15 bases of the junction unmatched. The CDR3 consists of 16 residues. The germline V gene has CDR1 ENHRY and CDR2 SYGVKD. The CDR3, as DNA: TGTGCCATCAGTGGGGACAGCTCCTCCCGGGGCTTCGAGCAGTACTTC. Translation: CAISGDSSSRGFEQYF.

V is TRBV7-2 and J is TRBJ1-1; 7 bases agree with TRBD1. CDR3 length: 15 residues. Germline assignment: CDR1 SGHTA and CDR2 FQGNSA. Losses at the gene ends were 5 bases for V and 2 bases for J; bases not matched to a gene: 8. In nucleotides, the CDR3 is TGTGCCAGCAGCGAGTACGGACAGGTTAACACTGAAGCTTTCTTT. Translating gives CASSEYGQVNTEAFF.

This clone was observed a single time. This chain connects TRBV30 to TRBJ1-6; 9 bases line up with TRBD1. Unmatched junction bases numbered 20, after V lost 4 bases and J lost 7 bases. Germline lookup yields CDR1 GTSNPN and CDR2 SVGIG (reference sequence). This CDR3 region has 19 residues. The CDR3 DNA is TGTGCCTGGACCTCCGAGGGACAGGGAATTGATGTAAGAAATTCACCCCTCCACTTT. It codes for CAWTSEGQGIDVRNSPLHF. The full variable domain, with the rest looked up from reference TRBV30 and TRBJ1-6, is SQTIHQWPATLVQPVGSPLSLECTVEGTSNPNLYWYRQAAGRGLQLLFYSVGIGQISSEVPQNLSASRPQDRQFILSSKKLLLSDSGFYLCAWTSEGQGIDVRNSPLHFGNGTRLTVT.